One sample yielded the 4 T cell receptor beta chains listed below, sequenced in a study of cytomegalovirus exposure and HLA in healthy donors. The PCR had 60 Vbeta and 13 Jbeta primers. Only in-frame clones appear in the TCRdb table, and some are missing; sequencing was by immunoSEQ multiplex PCR. Of 99,000 or so clones in the sample, about 80% were seen once. Input material: PBMCs. The receptors stem from a man aged 60-69 years in good health and CMV-seropositive.

This clone came up a few times. The V call is TRBV7-9, the J call TRBJ1-1, with 8 bases fitting TRBD1. After removal of 1 base from V and 1 base from J, the junction contained 2 bases not matched to a gene. The CDR3 runs 15 residues. Germline loops: CDR1 SEHNR, CDR2 FQNEAQ (reference sequence). In DNA form, the CDR3 reads TGTGCCAGCAGCTTAGGGCAGGGGGCGAACACTGAAGCTTTCTTT. It specifies CASSLGQGANTEAFF.

V is TRBV7-6 and J is TRBJ2-7, with D tentatively TRBD1 (6 bases). CDR1 is SGHVS, CDR2 FNYEAQ, per germline. Trimming stripped 1 base from V and 3 bases from J, with 13 bases between. CDR3 size: 15 residues. As DNA, the CDR3 is TGTGCCAGCAGCTTAGGCCAGGGGAGCGGCTACGAGCAGTACTTC. Amino acid sequence: CASSLGQGSGYEQYF.

This chain links TRBV7-9 with TRBJ2-5; D uncertain. V was pared by 1 base and J by 2 bases, with 8 bases between. The CDR3 is 14 amino acids. The V gene's germline CDR1 is SEHNR and CDR2 FQNEAQ (reference sequence). DNA of the CDR3: TGTGCCAGCAGCTTAGGCCAGATGCAAGAGACCCAGTACTTC. It translates to CASSLGQMQETQYF.

The CDR3 sequence: CASSFIQGSTEAFF. CDR3 nucleotides: TGTGCCAGCAGCTTTATACAGGGGAGCACTGAAGCTTTCTTT. The chain employs TRBV7-9 and TRBJ1-1; 7 bases match TRBD1. There are 14 residues in the CDR3. CDR1 SEHNR and CDR2 FQNEAQ come from the germline V gene (reference sequence). After removal of 3 bases from V and 4 bases from J, the junction contained 5 bases not matched to a gene.